This T cell receptor beta chain was identified during a study of T-cell reconstitution after alpha-beta-depleted transplantation in children. With 5 bases clipped from V and 13 bases from J, the junction kept 15 bases outside the gene matches. The CDR3 spans 13 residues. Germline CDR1 GTSNPN, CDR2 SVGIG (reference sequence). Molecular barcoding with unique molecular identifiers was used for the TCRbeta library. TCRdb passed the PCR reads through MiXCR, listing each CDR3 protein once. Of 350,000 to 450,000 distinct CDR3 sequences listed, about 14% were seen once; the top ten hold about 3.9%. The TCR comes from a human donor who donated a stem cell graft to a child with Fanconi anemia. Sample: PBMCs, taken from the stem cell graft. This sequence joins TRBV30 and TRBJ2-3; 7 bases map to TRBD2. The CDR3 coding sequence is TGTGCCTGGGGGGGTGATCAAGCGGGGTCGGAGTATTTT. It is translated as CAWGGDQAGSEYF.